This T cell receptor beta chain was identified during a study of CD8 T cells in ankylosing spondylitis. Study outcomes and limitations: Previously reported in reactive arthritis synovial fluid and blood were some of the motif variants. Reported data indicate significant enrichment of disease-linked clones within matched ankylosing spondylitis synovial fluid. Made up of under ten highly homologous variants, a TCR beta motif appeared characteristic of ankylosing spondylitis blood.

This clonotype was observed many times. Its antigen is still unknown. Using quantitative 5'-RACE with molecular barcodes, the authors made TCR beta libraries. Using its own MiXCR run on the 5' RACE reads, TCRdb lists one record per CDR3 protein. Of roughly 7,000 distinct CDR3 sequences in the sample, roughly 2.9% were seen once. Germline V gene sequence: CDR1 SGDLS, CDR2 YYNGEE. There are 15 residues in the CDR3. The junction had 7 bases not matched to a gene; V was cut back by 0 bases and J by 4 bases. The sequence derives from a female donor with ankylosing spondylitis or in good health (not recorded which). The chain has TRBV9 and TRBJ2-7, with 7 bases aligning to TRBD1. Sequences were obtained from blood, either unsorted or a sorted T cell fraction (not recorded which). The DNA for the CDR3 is TGTGCCAGCAGCGTAGCACCGGACAGGAGTTACGAGCAGTACTTC. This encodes CASSVAPDRSYEQYF.